This T cell receptor (beta chain) was found in a study of T cells in Graves' hyperthyroidism and ophthalmopathy. Study-wide context: Any treatment followed the collection of peripheral blood at initial diagnosis. Study observations and caveats: Clonotypes that were expanded in thyroid above 0.001 mostly appeared in blood too.

RNA transcripts were the template for amplifying TCR beta CDR3 regions. Primed by the HTBI set, a first-round RT-PCR was run on the TCR CDR3. TCRdb redid the calling of the multiplex PCR reads with MiXCR, one entry per CDR3 protein. The sample carries fewer than 650,000 distinct CDR3 sequences, 14% recorded once. Turning to this clonotype: What it binds is not known.

Exclusion of a patient resulted from uncontrolled infection, other autoimmune disease, pregnancy or lactation. Germline V CDR1 and CDR2: KGHSH, LQKENI. Trimming left V 3 bases short and J 4 bases short, with 19 bases between. This CDR3 spans 17 amino acids. Sequences were obtained from blood. This chain connects TRBV18 to TRBJ1-5; tentative D call: TRBD1 (5 bases). This sequence was found in a woman under 30 with Graves' ophthalmopathy. CDR3 region: CASSPSPGRDGNQPQHF. The CDR3 bases are TGTGCCAGCTCACCTTCCCCCGGTCGGGACGGGAATCAGCCCCAGCATTTT.